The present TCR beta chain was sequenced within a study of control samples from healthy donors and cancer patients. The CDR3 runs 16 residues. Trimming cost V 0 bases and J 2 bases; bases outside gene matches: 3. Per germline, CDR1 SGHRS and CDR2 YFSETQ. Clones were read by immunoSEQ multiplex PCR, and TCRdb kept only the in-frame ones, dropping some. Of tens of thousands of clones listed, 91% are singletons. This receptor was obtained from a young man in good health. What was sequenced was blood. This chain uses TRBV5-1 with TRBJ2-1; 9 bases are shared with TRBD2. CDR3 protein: CASSLAIAGAYNEQFF. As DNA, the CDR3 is TGCGCCAGCAGCTTGGCCATAGCGGGAGCCTACAATGAGCAGTTCTTC.